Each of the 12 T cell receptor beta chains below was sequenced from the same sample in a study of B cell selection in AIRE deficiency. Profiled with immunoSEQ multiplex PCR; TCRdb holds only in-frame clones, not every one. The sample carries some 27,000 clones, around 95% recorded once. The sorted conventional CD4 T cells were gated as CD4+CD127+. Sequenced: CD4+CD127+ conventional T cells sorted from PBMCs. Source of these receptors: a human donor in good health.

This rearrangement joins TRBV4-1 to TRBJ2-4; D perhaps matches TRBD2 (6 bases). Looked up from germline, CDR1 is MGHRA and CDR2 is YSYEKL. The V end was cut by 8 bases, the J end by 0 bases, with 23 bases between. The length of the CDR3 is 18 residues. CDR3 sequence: CASSPGTQAGLAKNIQYF. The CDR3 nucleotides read TGCGCCAGCTCTCCCGGGACTCAGGCGGGGCTAGCCAAAAACATTCAGTACTTC.

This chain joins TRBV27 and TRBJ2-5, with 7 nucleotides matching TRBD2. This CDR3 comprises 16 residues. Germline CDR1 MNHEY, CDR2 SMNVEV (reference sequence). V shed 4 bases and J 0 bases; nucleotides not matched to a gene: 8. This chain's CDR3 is CASSSASGANQETQYF. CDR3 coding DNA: TGTGCCAGCAGTTCCGCCAGCGGGGCGAACCAAGAGACCCAGTACTTC.

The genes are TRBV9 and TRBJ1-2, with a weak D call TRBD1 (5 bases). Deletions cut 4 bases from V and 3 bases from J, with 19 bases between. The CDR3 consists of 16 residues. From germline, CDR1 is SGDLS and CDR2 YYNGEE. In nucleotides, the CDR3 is TGTGCCAGCAGCTCGGGACGTAACGGGGTAGACTATGGCTACACCTTC. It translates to CASSSGRNGVDYGYTF.

The CDR3 DNA reads TGTGCCAGCAGCGTAGGGTCGTCTCAGCCCCAGCATTTT. Translation gives CASSVGSSQPQHF. The chain has TRBV9 and TRBJ1-5, with no clear D. CDR3 length: 13 amino acids. Deletions cut 0 bases from V and 6 bases from J, with 7 bases between. CDR1 is SGDLS and CDR2 is YYNGEE in the germline V gene.

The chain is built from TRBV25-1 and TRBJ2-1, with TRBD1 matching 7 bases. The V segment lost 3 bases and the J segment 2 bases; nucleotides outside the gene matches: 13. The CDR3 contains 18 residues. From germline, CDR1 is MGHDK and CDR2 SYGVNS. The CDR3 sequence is CASSEWGLEGAPYNEQFF. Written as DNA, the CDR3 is TGTGCCAGCAGTGAGTGGGGCCTCGAGGGGGCACCCTACAATGAGCAGTTCTTC.

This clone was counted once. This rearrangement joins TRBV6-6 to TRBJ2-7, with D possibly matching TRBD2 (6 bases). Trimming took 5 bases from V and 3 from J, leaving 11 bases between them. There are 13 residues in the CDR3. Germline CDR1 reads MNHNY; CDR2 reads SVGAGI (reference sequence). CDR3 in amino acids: CASSASRGYEQYF. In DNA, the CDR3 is TGTGCCAGCAGTGCCTCGCGGGGCTACGAGCAGTACTTC.

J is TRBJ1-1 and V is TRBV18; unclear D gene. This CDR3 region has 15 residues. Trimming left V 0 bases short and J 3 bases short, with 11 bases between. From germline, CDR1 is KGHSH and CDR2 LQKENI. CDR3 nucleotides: TGTGCCAGCTCACCACCGAACCAGAGGGACACTGAAGCTTTCTTT. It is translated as CASSPPNQRDTEAFF. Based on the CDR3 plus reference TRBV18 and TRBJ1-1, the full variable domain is NAGVMQNPRHLVRRRGQEARLRCSPMKGHSHVYWYRQLPEEGLKFMVYLQKENIIDESGMPKERFSAEFPKEGPSILRIQQVVRGDSAAYFCASSPPNQRDTEAFFGQGTRLTVV.

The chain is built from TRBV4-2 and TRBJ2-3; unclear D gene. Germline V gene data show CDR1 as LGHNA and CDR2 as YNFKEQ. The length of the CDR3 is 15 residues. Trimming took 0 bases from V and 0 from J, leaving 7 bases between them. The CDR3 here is CASSQDQASTDTQYF. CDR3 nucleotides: TGTGCCAGCAGCCAAGATCAAGCTAGCACAGATACGCAGTATTTT.

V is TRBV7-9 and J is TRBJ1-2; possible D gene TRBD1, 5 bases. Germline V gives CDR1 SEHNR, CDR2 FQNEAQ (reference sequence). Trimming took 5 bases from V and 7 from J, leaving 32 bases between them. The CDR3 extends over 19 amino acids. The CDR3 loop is CASSLNRDRGGARGGGYTF. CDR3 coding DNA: TGTGCCAGCAGCCTGAATCGGGATCGTGGAGGGGCGAGGGGCGGTGGCTACACCTTC.

CDR3 bases: TGTGCCAGCAGCGGCACGAGGGGCGCCTCTCAGCCCCAGCATTTT. Protein: CASSGTRGASQPQHF. The J gene is TRBJ1-5, the V gene TRBV9; D is possibly TRBD1 (5 bases). The CDR3 extends over 15 amino acids. Trimming took 3 bases from V and 6 from J, leaving 16 bases between them. Germline V gene data show CDR1 as SGDLS and CDR2 as YYNGEE. Based on the CDR3 plus reference TRBV9 and TRBJ1-5, the full variable domain is DSGVTQTPKHLITATGQRVTLRCSPRSGDLSVYWYQQSLDQGLQFLIQYYNGEERAKGNILERFSAQQFPDLHSELNLSSLELGDSALYFCASSGTRGASQPQHFGDGTRLSIL.

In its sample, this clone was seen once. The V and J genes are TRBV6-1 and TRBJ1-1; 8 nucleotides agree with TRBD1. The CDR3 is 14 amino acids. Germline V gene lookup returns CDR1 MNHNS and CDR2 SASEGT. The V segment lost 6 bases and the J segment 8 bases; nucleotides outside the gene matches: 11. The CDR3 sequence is CASRLTGGNVEAFF. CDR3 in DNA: TGTGCCAGCAGACTCACAGGGGGAAATGTGGAAGCTTTCTTT.

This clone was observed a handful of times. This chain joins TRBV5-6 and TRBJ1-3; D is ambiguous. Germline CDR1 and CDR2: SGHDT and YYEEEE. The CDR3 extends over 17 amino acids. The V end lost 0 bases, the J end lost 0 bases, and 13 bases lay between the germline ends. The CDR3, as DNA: TGTGCCAGCAGCTTGGCCGCTGGGGTCCCCTCTGGAAACACCATATATTTT. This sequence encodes CASSLAAGVPSGNTIYF. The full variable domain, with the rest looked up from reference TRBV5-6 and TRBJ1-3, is DAGVTQSPTHLIKTRGQQVTLRCSPKSGHDTVSWYQQALGQGPQFIFQYYEEEERQRGNFPDRFSGHQFPNYSSELNVNALLLGDSALYLCASSLAAGVPSGNTIYFGEGSWLTVV.